One and the same sample provided the 29 T cell receptor beta chains below, sequenced in a study of blood T cell repertoires in COVID-19. Produced via immunoSEQ multiplex PCR; TCRdb's table is partial and in-frame only. The sample comprises fewer than 400,000 clones, roughly nine tenths of which are singletons, and 3.5% to 5% rests with the top ten. Input material: PBMCs or T cells enriched from blood (not recorded which). The receptors derive from a woman in her twenties or thirties who had been exposed to COVID-19.

CDR3 in amino acids: CARGGIDADQPQHF. DNA for the CDR3: TGTGCCAGAGGAGGGATCGACGCGGATCAGCCCCAGCATTTT. The V call is TRBV2, the J call TRBJ1-5; D call uncertain. CDR1 is SNHLY, CDR2 FYNNEI, per germline. The CDR3 spans 14 residues. V was cut by 9 bases and J by 5 bases, with 17 bases left in between.

The chain couples TRBV3-1 (or the pseudogene TRBV3-2) to TRBJ2-5; 7 bases are shared with TRBD1. With 3 bases clipped from V and 3 bases from J, the junction kept 4 bases outside the gene matches. This CDR3 is 14 amino acids long. Germline V gives CDR1 LGHDT, CDR2 YNNKEL (reference sequence). CDR3 loop: CASSQTGKEETQYF. The CDR3 DNA sequence: TGTGCCAGCAGCCAGACAGGGAAAGAAGAGACCCAGTACTTC.

The chain recombines TRBV4-2 with TRBJ2-7; tentative D call: TRBD2 (5 bases). Between the trimmed V and J ends, which lost 0 bases and 3 bases, there was a span of 12 bases. CDR1 and CDR2 from the germline V gene are LGHNA and YNFKEQ. This CDR3 has 15 residues. CDR3 sequence (DNA): TGTGCCAGCAGCCAAGATGAGGGATCTAGCTACGAGCAGTACTTC. Amino acid sequence: CASSQDEGSSYEQYF.

This clone came up once. CDR3: CASSTIGGIGYTF. The CDR3 DNA reads TGTGCCAGCTCGACTATAGGGGGCATTGGCTACACCTTC. This sequence joins TRBV18 and TRBJ1-2; 7 nucleotides line up with TRBD1. J was trimmed by 7 bases and V by 6 bases; bases with no gene match: 8. Germline-derived CDR1 and CDR2 are KGHSH and LQKENI. The CDR3 totals 13 residues.

In the case of this clone: Sequence at one end of the junction differs from germline and may be a read error. The gene calls are TRBV18 and TRBJ2-7; TRBD1 is a possible D gene (6 bases). The germline V gene has CDR1 KGHSH and CDR2 LQKENI. This CDR3 spans 14 amino acids. The CDR3 coding sequence is TGTGCCAGCTCACTGGGGGCAGTCTCCAACGAGCAGTACTTC. This sequence encodes CASSLGAVSNEQYF. The entire variable domain, with the rest obtained from reference TRBV18 and TRBJ2-7, is as follows: NAGVMQNPRHLVRRRGQEARLRCSPMKGHSHVYWYRQLPEEGLKFMVYLQKENIIDESGMPKERFSAEFPKEGPSILRIQQVVRGDSAAYFCASSLGAVSNEQYFGPGTRLTVT.

About this clone itself: Other nucleotide sequences in the sample specify the same CDR3. The genes are TRBV5-1 and TRBJ1-1, with D perhaps matching TRBD1 (5 bases). Deletions cut 4 bases from V and 0 bases from J, with 10 bases between. Germline CDR1 and CDR2: SGHRS and YFSETQ. The CDR3 is made up of 14 amino acids. The CDR3, as DNA: TGCGCCAGCAGCCTCTCAGGGATGAACACTGAAGCTTTCTTT. Amino acids: CASSLSGMNTEAFF.

This chain uses TRBV19 with TRBJ1-1, with TRBD1 matching over 9 bases. The V segment lost 3 bases and the J segment 0 bases; nucleotides outside the gene matches: 2. From germline, CDR1 is LNHDA and CDR2 SQIVND (reference sequence). This CDR3 spans 15 amino acids. The CDR3 coding sequence is TGTGCCAGTAGTATGGACAGGGGAATGAACACTGAAGCTTTCTTT. This gives the protein CASSMDRGMNTEAFF.

The chain employs TRBV5-1 and TRBJ2-5; 11 nucleotides align to TRBD1. The CDR3 spans 15 residues. Trimming took 4 bases from V and 5 from J; bases not matched to a gene: 7. Per the germline V gene, CDR1 is SGHRS and CDR2 is YFSETQ. The CDR3 loop reads CASSAGTGGRETQYF. As DNA, the CDR3 is TGCGCCAGCAGCGCCGGGACAGGGGGTCGGGAGACCCAGTACTTC.

The V gene is TRBV4-2, the J gene TRBJ2-3; 8 nucleotides line up with TRBD2. Germline CDR1 is LGHNA and CDR2 is YNFKEQ. Trimming at V came to 4 bases and at J to 0 bases, leaving 3 bases not matched to a gene. The CDR3 is made up of 15 amino acids. The CDR3 region is CASSRAGASTDTQYF. The CDR3 nucleotides are TGTGCCAGCAGCCGAGCGGGGGCTAGCACAGATACGCAGTATTTT.

The CDR3 here is CASSSDRGPQHF. In DNA form, the CDR3 reads TGTGCCAGCAGCTCGGACAGGGGGCCCCAGCATTTT. The chain has TRBV11-2 and TRBJ1-5; 9 bases align to TRBD1. V lost 4 bases, J lost 9 bases, and 1 base stayed unmatched. CDR3 length: 12 amino acids. The germline V gene has CDR1 SGHAT and CDR2 FQNNGV.

For the CDR3, the DNA is TGTGCCGGTAGGGGGACGACGTCCTACGAGCAGTACTTC. It translates to CAGRGTTSYEQYF. This chain joins TRBV2 and TRBJ2-7; tentatively, D is TRBD1 (6 bases). Germline-derived CDR1 and CDR2 are SNHLY and FYNNEI. This CDR3 contains 13 residues. Trimming removed 11 bases from V and 1 base from J, with 15 bases in between.

The V gene is TRBV30, the J gene TRBJ1-2; D gene uncertain. The CDR3 loop spans 15 amino acids. V lost 0 bases and J 7 bases, leaving 18 bases between the germline ends. The germline CDR1 and CDR2 sequences are GTSNPN and SVGIG (reference sequence). The CDR3 bases are TGTGCCTGGAGTGTACTACCGGGTTTGAATCGTGGCTACACCTTC. It translates to CAWSVLPGLNRGYTF.

The chain recombines TRBV5-1 with TRBJ2-5, with D perhaps TRBD2 (6 bases). Germline CDR1 reads SGHRS; CDR2 reads YFSETQ. V shed 1 base and J shed 4 bases, with 11 bases lying between them. This CDR3 has 14 amino acids. CDR3 sequence: CASSLSGDGETQYF. CDR3 nucleotide sequence: TGCGCCAGCAGCTTGTCGGGGGACGGAGAGACCCAGTACTTC.

CDR3 nucleotides: TGTGCCAGCAGCCCCGCAAACCGGGACTATGGCTACACCTTC. It specifies CASSPANRDYGYTF. This rearrangement joins TRBV7-2 to TRBJ1-2; no clear D. CDR3 length: 14 residues. Germline CDR1 reads SGHTA; CDR2 reads FQGNSA. The ends were cut back, 5 bases at V and 3 bases at J, with 13 bases in the middle.

The rearrangement links TRBV2 to TRBJ2-7; 9 bases align to TRBD2. This CDR3 contains 15 residues. CDR1 and CDR2 (germline): SNHLY, FYNNEI. V trimming: 4 bases; J trimming: 2 bases; junction bases outside the gene matches: 6. The DNA of the CDR3 is TGTGCCAGCAGTGGCAGCGGGGGGCAGACCTACGAGCAGTACTTC. It is translated as CASSGSGGQTYEQYF.

The chain is built from TRBV18 and TRBJ2-2; TRBD2 might be the D (6 bases). CDR3 size: 16 residues. Germline CDR1 KGHSH, CDR2 LQKENI. V was trimmed by 1 base and J by 4 bases, leaving 13 bases between them. The CDR3 sequence: CASSPQAAEGTGELFF. Written as DNA, the CDR3 is TGTGCCAGCTCACCACAGGCAGCGGAGGGCACCGGGGAGCTGTTTTTT.

The rearrangement links TRBV2 to TRBJ1-1, with 8 bases lining up with TRBD1. The CDR3 length is 14 residues. The germline gives CDR1 SNHLY, CDR2 FYNNEI. Trimming cost V 6 bases and J 4 bases; bases outside gene matches: 7. The CDR3 DNA is TGTGCCAGCAGCTTGACAGGGGCTCTCACTGAAGCTTTCTTT. Translation: CASSLTGALTEAFF.

In this sample, this clone turned up once. The J gene is TRBJ1-3, the V gene TRBV19; D not certain. The length of the CDR3 is 15 residues. Looked up from germline, CDR1 is LNHDA and CDR2 is SQIVND (reference sequence). The germline V and J ends were trimmed by 3 bases and 0 bases, with 9 bases remaining between them. The chain's CDR3 is CASSIQTGSGNTIYF. The CDR3 nucleotides read TGTGCCAGTAGTATTCAGACGGGCTCTGGAAACACCATATATTTT. The variable domain in full, with the rest retrieved from reference TRBV19 and TRBJ1-3, is DGGITQSPKYLFRKEGQNVTLSCEQNLNHDAMYWYRQDPGQGLRLIYYSQIVNDFQKGDIAEGYSVSREKKESFPLTVTSAQKNPTAFYLCASSIQTGSGNTIYFGEGSWLTVV.

This clone appeared a single time. The chain recombines TRBV9 with TRBJ2-2, with 7 bases that match TRBD1. After removal of 4 bases from V and 5 bases from J, the junction contained 8 bases not matched to a gene. CDR1 and CDR2 from the germline V gene are SGDLS and YYNGEE. This CDR3 has 15 residues. CDR3: CASSPDRSPTGELFF. The CDR3 DNA sequence: TGTGCCAGCAGCCCGGACAGGTCACCAACCGGGGAGCTGTTTTTT.

The gene calls are TRBV6-5 and TRBJ1-2; TRBD1 might be the D (6 bases). V was trimmed by 6 bases and J by 8 bases, leaving 13 bases between them. The CDR3 consists of 12 residues. Germline lookup yields CDR1 MNHEY and CDR2 SVGAGI. CDR3: CASRGQNRGYTF. Written as DNA, the CDR3 is TGTGCCAGCAGAGGACAGAACCGCGGCTACACCTTC.

The genes are TRBV30 and TRBJ1-1, with TRBD1 identical over 10 bases. The CDR3 consists of 13 residues. Germline-derived CDR1 and CDR2 are GTSNPN and SVGIG (reference sequence). After removal of 4 bases from V and 8 bases from J, the junction contained 7 bases not matched to a gene. CDR3 in amino acids: CAWKLTGGREAFF. The CDR3 DNA is TGTGCCTGGAAATTGACAGGGGGCCGGGAAGCTTTCTTT.

This chain joins TRBV6-6 and TRBJ1-5, with TRBD1 matching 7 bases. The length of the CDR3 is 14 residues. The V gene's germline CDR1 is MNHNY and CDR2 SVGAGI (reference sequence). V dropped 5 bases and J dropped 7; count of bases not matched to a gene: 8. CDR3 residues: CASSPRQGGQPQHF. CDR3 DNA sequence: TGTGCCAGCAGTCCCCGACAGGGAGGCCAGCCCCAGCATTTT.

A word on this clone: Other DNA sequences within the sample encode an identical CDR3. This chain uses TRBV19 with TRBJ2-7; tentative D call: TRBD2 (6 bases). The CDR3 length is 13 residues. The V and J ends lost 6 bases and 3 bases respectively, with 12 bases between them. Looked up from germline, CDR1 is LNHDA and CDR2 is SQIVND (reference sequence). The CDR3 DNA is TGTGCCAGTAGCCCGACCGGGGGCTACGAGCAGTACTTC. It translates to CASSPTGGYEQYF.

The CDR3 nucleotides are TGCGCCAGCATCCGGGGCGGGGGGGCCGATGCCACCAATGAGCAGTTCTTC. This translates into CASIRGGGADATNEQFF. The chain recombines TRBV5-1 with TRBJ2-1, with 9 bases lining up with TRBD2. This CDR3 spans 17 amino acids. Looked up from germline, CDR1 is SGHRS and CDR2 is YFSETQ. With V trimmed by 6 bases and J by 6 bases, 16 bases remained unmatched.

This chain links TRBV2 with TRBJ1-1; D may be TRBD1 (6 bases). Germline loops: CDR1 SNHLY, CDR2 FYNNEI. This CDR3 is built from 18 residues. V shed 2 bases and J shed 4 bases, with 23 bases lying between them. The CDR3 sequence is CASSEMGHSARLLTEAFF. The CDR3 DNA sequence: TGTGCCAGCAGTGAAATGGGACATTCCGCCCGACTACTCACTGAAGCTTTCTTT.

This sequence joins TRBV7-9 and TRBJ1-6; 10 positions agree with TRBD1. The V gene end was trimmed by 4 bases and the J gene end by 5 bases; junction bases not matched to a gene: 2. CDR3 length: 15 amino acids. The germline V gene has CDR1 SEHNR and CDR2 FQNEAQ (reference sequence). As DNA, the CDR3 is TGTGCCAGCAGCTCGGGACAGGGGAATAATTCACCCCTCCACTTT. Translated: CASSSGQGNNSPLHF.

This clone appeared once. The chain couples TRBV15 to TRBJ1-5; D remains ambiguous. The V end was cut by 1 base, the J end by 1 base, with 5 bases between. Per germline, CDR1 LNHNV and CDR2 YYDKDF (reference sequence). The CDR3 length is 14 residues. In DNA form, the CDR3 reads TGTGCCACCAGCAGAGGGAGCAGCAATCAGCCCCAGCATTTT. Amino acids: CATSRGSSNQPQHF.

The chain uses TRBV7-6 and TRBJ2-7, with 9 bases lining up with TRBD2. This CDR3 region has 15 residues. Per germline, CDR1 SGHVS and CDR2 FNYEAQ. The trim removed 2 bases at V and 2 bases at J, leaving 4 bases unmatched. The DNA of the CDR3 is TGTGCCAGCAGCTTACGTGGCGGGGGGGCCTACGAGCAGTACTTC. Translation gives CASSLRGGGAYEQYF.

The V gene is TRBV12-5, the J gene TRBJ1-2, with no clear D. Germline V CDR1 and CDR2: LGHNT, FRNRAP. V gave up 6 bases and J gave up 8 bases, with 19 bases separating them. The CDR3 covers 14 residues. The CDR3 sequence is CASGRPELSEGYTF. The CDR3 DNA follows: TGTGCTAGTGGCCGCCCTGAGTTGTCGGAGGGCTACACCTTC.